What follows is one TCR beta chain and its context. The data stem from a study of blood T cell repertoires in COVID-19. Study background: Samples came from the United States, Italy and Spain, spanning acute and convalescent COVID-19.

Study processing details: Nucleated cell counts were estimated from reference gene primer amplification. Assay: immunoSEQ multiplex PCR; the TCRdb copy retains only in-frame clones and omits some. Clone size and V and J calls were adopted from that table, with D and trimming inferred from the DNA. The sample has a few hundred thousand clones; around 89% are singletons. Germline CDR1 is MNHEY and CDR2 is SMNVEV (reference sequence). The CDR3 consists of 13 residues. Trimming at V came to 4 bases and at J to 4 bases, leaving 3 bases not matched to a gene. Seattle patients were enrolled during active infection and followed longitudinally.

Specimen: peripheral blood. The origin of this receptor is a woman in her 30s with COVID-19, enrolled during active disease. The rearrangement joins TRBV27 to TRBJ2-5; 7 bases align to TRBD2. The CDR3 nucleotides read TGTGCCAGCAGTTCCACGGGGGGAGAGACCCAGTACTTC. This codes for CASSSTGGETQYF.